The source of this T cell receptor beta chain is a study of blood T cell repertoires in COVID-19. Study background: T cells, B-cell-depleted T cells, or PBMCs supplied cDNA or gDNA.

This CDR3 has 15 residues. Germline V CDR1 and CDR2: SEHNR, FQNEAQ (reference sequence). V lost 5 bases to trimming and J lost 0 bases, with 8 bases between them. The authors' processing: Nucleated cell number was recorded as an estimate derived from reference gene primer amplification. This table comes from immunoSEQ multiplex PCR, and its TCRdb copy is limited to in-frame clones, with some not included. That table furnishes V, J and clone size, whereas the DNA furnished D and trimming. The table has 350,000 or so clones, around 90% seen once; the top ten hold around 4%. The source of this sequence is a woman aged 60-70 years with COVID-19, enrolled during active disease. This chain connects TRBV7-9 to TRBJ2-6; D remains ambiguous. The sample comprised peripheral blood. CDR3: CASSPGDSGANVLTF. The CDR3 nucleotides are TGTGCCAGCAGCCCCGGAGACTCTGGGGCCAACGTCCTGACTTTC.